This is a list of T cell receptor beta chains from one sample in a study of blood T cell repertoires in COVID-19. The assay was immunoSEQ multiplex PCR, and TCRdb's table has in-frame clones only and misses some. The table lists about 200,000 clones, about 84% of them singletons. The sample was PBMCs or T cells enriched from blood (not recorded which). These receptors were collected from a woman between 40 and 55 years old with acute COVID-19. Both conserved end residues are part of each CDR3. Fields, in order: D gene, J gene, V gene, clone size, CDR3 protein, CDR3 DNA. The D gene is left open where the match is weak. Clone size is shown for a subset of rows, as once, few, many or a class of expanded clone.

d_call: TRBD1
j_call: TRBJ2-5
v_call: TRBV29-1
clone_size: .
cdr3_aa: CSVGGQGETQYF
cdr3_nt: TGCAGCGTTGGCGGACAGGGCGAGACCCAGTACTTC

d_call: TRBD2
j_call: TRBJ2-3
v_call: TRBV3-1/TRBV3-2
clone_size: .
cdr3_aa: CASSQASGGGTDTQYF
cdr3_nt: TGTGCCAGCAGCCAGGCTAGCGGGGGGGGGACAGATACGCAGTATTTT

d_call: TRBD1
j_call: TRBJ1-5
v_call: TRBV7-2
clone_size: .
cdr3_aa: CASSQDRGNQPQHF
cdr3_nt: TGTGCCAGCAGCCAGGACAGGGGAAATCAGCCCCAGCATTTT

d_call: .
j_call: TRBJ2-7
v_call: TRBV6-2/TRBV6-3
clone_size: .
cdr3_aa: CASSYSTLVGEQYF
cdr3_nt: TGTGCCAGCAGTTACTCTACCCTAGTCGGCGAGCAGTACTTC

d_call: TRBD1
j_call: TRBJ1-1
v_call: TRBV28
clone_size: .
cdr3_aa: CASSESRGSTEAFF
cdr3_nt: TGTGCCAGCAGTGAGAGCAGGGGGTCCACTGAAGCTTTCTTT

d_call: TRBD1
j_call: TRBJ1-2
v_call: TRBV6-1
clone_size: .
cdr3_aa: CASSEGDLGTGGYYGYTF
cdr3_nt: TGTGCCAGCAGTGAAGGAGATTTAGGCACAGGGGGATACTATGGCTACACCTTC

d_call: TRBD1
j_call: TRBJ1-3
v_call: TRBV11-3
clone_size: .
cdr3_aa: CASSSGQGLGNTIYF
cdr3_nt: TGTGCCAGCAGCTCCGGACAGGGGTTGGGAAACACCATATATTTT

d_call: .
j_call: TRBJ1-5
v_call: TRBV6-5
clone_size: .
cdr3_aa: CASSPYRVGQPQHF
cdr3_nt: TGTGCCAGCAGTCCGTACAGGGTCGGCCAGCCCCAGCATTTT

d_call: TRBD1
j_call: TRBJ2-5
v_call: TRBV29-1
clone_size: .
cdr3_aa: CSVEGQGTGTQYF
cdr3_nt: TGCAGCGTTGAAGGACAGGGCACGGGGACCCAGTACTTC

d_call: .
j_call: TRBJ1-2
v_call: TRBV2
clone_size: .
cdr3_aa: CASSVALADRLGYTF
cdr3_nt: TGTGCCAGCAGTGTGGCCCTAGCAGATCGGTTGGGCTACACCTTC

d_call: TRBD2
j_call: TRBJ2-2
v_call: TRBV5-1
clone_size: .
cdr3_aa: CASSFRGLTSGRTGELFF
cdr3_nt: TGCGCCAGCAGCTTCCGGGGTCTGACTAGCGGGAGAACCGGGGAGCTGTTTTTT

d_call: .
j_call: TRBJ2-3
v_call: TRBV5-1
clone_size: .
cdr3_aa: CASRLTPWADTQYF
cdr3_nt: TGCGCCAGCAGACTAACCCCGTGGGCAGATACGCAGTATTTT

d_call: TRBD1
j_call: TRBJ1-6
v_call: TRBV27
clone_size: .
cdr3_aa: CASSLFGRGQFSPLHF
cdr3_nt: TGTGCCAGCAGTTTATTTGGCAGGGGGCAATTCTCACCCCTCCACTTT

d_call: .
j_call: TRBJ2-1
v_call: TRBV7-2
clone_size: .
cdr3_aa: CASSQAGLLNSEQFF
cdr3_nt: TGTGCCAGCAGCCAGGCCGGACTTCTAAACAGTGAGCAGTTCTTC

d_call: .
j_call: TRBJ2-3
v_call: TRBV13
clone_size: .
cdr3_aa: CASSATGWETTYSDTQYF
cdr3_nt: TGTGCCAGCAGCGCGACGGGGTGGGAGACAACTTATTCAGATACGCAGTATTTT

d_call: .
j_call: TRBJ1-5
v_call: TRBV19
clone_size: once
cdr3_aa: CASSIVTGGQSQHF
cdr3_nt: TGTGCCAGTAGTATAGTAACGGGCGGGCAGTCCCAGCATTTT

d_call: .
j_call: TRBJ2-2
v_call: TRBV7-9
clone_size: .
cdr3_aa: CASSPRGTGELFF
cdr3_nt: TGTGCCAGCAGCCCTCGCGGAACCGGGGAGCTGTTTTTT

d_call: .
j_call: TRBJ1-3
v_call: TRBV29-1
clone_size: once
cdr3_aa: CSGHFGNTIYF
cdr3_nt: TGCAGCGGACACTTCGGAAACACCATATATTTT

d_call: TRBD2
j_call: TRBJ2-2
v_call: TRBV5-4
clone_size: once
cdr3_aa: CASSASGRVTGKLFF
cdr3_nt: TGTGCCAGCAGTGCTAGCGGGAGAGTCACCGGGAAGCTGTTTTTT

d_call: .
j_call: TRBJ2-7
v_call: TRBV3-1/TRBV3-2
clone_size: .
cdr3_aa: CASSQIGVEQYF
cdr3_nt: TGTGCCAGCAGCCAAATAGGGGTCGAGCAGTACTTC

d_call: .
j_call: TRBJ2-6
v_call: TRBV2
clone_size: few
cdr3_aa: CASTPGWESGANVLTF
cdr3_nt: TGTGCCAGCACCCCCGGATGGGAGTCTGGGGCCAACGTCCTGACTTTC

d_call: .
j_call: TRBJ1-3
v_call: TRBV5-1
clone_size: .
cdr3_aa: CASSPRRGESSGNTIYF
cdr3_nt: TGCGCCAGCAGCCCACGGCGGGGCGAGTCCTCTGGAAACACCATATATTTT

d_call: .
j_call: TRBJ1-5
v_call: TRBV27
clone_size: .
cdr3_aa: CASSLRPGSAYSNQPQHF
cdr3_nt: TGTGCCAGCAGTTTACGCCCGGGTAGTGCGTATAGCAATCAGCCCCAGCATTTT

d_call: .
j_call: TRBJ1-5
v_call: TRBV2
clone_size: .
cdr3_aa: CASSDRGPQPQHF
cdr3_nt: TGTGCCAGCAGTGATCGTGGGCCGCAGCCCCAGCATTTT

d_call: .
j_call: TRBJ1-1
v_call: TRBV12-3/TRBV12-4
clone_size: .
cdr3_aa: CATRQVINTEAFF
cdr3_nt: TGTGCCACCAGACAGGTTATAAACACTGAAGCTTTCTTT

d_call: .
j_call: TRBJ1-1
v_call: TRBV7-9
clone_size: once
cdr3_aa: CASSPTVVETEAFF
cdr3_nt: TGTGCCAGCAGCCCAACGGTCGTTGAGACTGAAGCTTTCTTT

d_call: TRBD2
j_call: TRBJ2-5
v_call: TRBV14
clone_size: .
cdr3_aa: CASARGGSQETQYF
cdr3_nt: TGTGCCAGCGCCCGCGGGGGTAGCCAAGAGACCCAGTACTTC

d_call: .
j_call: TRBJ1-6
v_call: TRBV6-1
clone_size: .
cdr3_aa: CASSEVRQGNSPLHF
cdr3_nt: TGTGCCAGCAGTGAAGTAAGGCAGGGGAACTCACCCCTCCACTTT

d_call: TRBD1
j_call: TRBJ2-2
v_call: TRBV11-1
clone_size: once
cdr3_aa: CASSDGTANTGELFF
cdr3_nt: TGTGCCAGCAGCGATGGGACAGCGAACACCGGGGAGCTGTTTTTT

d_call: .
j_call: TRBJ2-7
v_call: TRBV4-1
clone_size: once
cdr3_aa: CASSSAGTAHEQYF
cdr3_nt: TGCGCCAGCAGCAGCGCGGGGACGGCGCACGAGCAGTACTTC

d_call: .
j_call: TRBJ1-1
v_call: TRBV18
clone_size: .
cdr3_aa: CASSPNTISGLGGTEAFF
cdr3_nt: TGTGCCAGCTCACCGAATACCATATCCGGGCTCGGGGGCACTGAAGCTTTCTTT

d_call: TRBD2
j_call: TRBJ2-1
v_call: TRBV6-2/TRBV6-3
clone_size: .
cdr3_aa: CASSYETSGGFYNEQFF
cdr3_nt: TGTGCCAGCAGTTACGAGACTAGCGGGGGGTTCTACAATGAGCAGTTCTTC

d_call: .
j_call: TRBJ1-3
v_call: TRBV5-4
clone_size: .
cdr3_aa: CASSPNTGSGNTIYF
cdr3_nt: TGTGCCAGCAGCCCGAATACGGGCTCTGGAAACACCATATATTTT

d_call: .
j_call: TRBJ1-6
v_call: TRBV28
clone_size: .
cdr3_aa: CASTSRSPLHF
cdr3_nt: TGTGCCAGCACCTCGCGTTCACCCCTCCACTTT

d_call: TRBD1
j_call: TRBJ1-6
v_call: TRBV15
clone_size: .
cdr3_aa: CATSRDRDSNNSPLHF
cdr3_nt: TGTGCCACCAGCAGGGACCGGGACAGTAATAATTCACCCCTCCACTTT

d_call: .
j_call: TRBJ1-3
v_call: TRBV7-2
clone_size: few
cdr3_aa: CASSPIGGSGNTIYF
cdr3_nt: TGTGCCAGCAGCCCAATCGGGGGCTCTGGAAACACCATATATTTT

d_call: TRBD1
j_call: TRBJ2-7
v_call: TRBV28
clone_size: .
cdr3_aa: CASSLPEQGANTMTDYEQYF
cdr3_nt: TGTGCCAGCAGTCTTCCGGAGCAGGGGGCCAATACCATGACAGACTACGAGCAGTACTTC

d_call: TRBD1
j_call: TRBJ2-3
v_call: TRBV7-6
clone_size: few
cdr3_aa: CASSLAGTGGTDTQYF
cdr3_nt: TGTGCCAGCAGCTTAGCGGGAACAGGGGGCACAGATACGCAGTATTTT

d_call: .
j_call: TRBJ1-1
v_call: TRBV6-2/TRBV6-3
clone_size: once
cdr3_aa: CASSRDPNTEAFF
cdr3_nt: TGTGCCAGCAGCCGCGATCCGAACACTGAAGCTTTCTTT

d_call: .
j_call: TRBJ1-3
v_call: TRBV5-4
clone_size: .
cdr3_aa: CASSPGVSGNTIYF
cdr3_nt: TGTGCCAGCAGCCCCGGGGTCTCTGGAAACACCATATATTTT

d_call: TRBD1
j_call: TRBJ2-3
v_call: TRBV10-3
clone_size: .
cdr3_aa: CASFGGQGYSDTQYF
cdr3_nt: TGTGCCTCGTTCGGGGGACAGGGTTATTCAGATACGCAGTATTTT

d_call: .
j_call: TRBJ1-3
v_call: TRBV11-2
clone_size: .
cdr3_aa: CASRGGGNTIYF
cdr3_nt: TGTGCCAGCCGCGGAGGTGGAAACACCATATATTTT

d_call: .
j_call: TRBJ1-1
v_call: TRBV30
clone_size: .
cdr3_aa: CAWSAQVRSAFF
cdr3_nt: TGTGCCTGGAGTGCTCAGGTACGATCAGCTTTCTTT

d_call: TRBD1
j_call: TRBJ1-1
v_call: TRBV27
clone_size: .
cdr3_aa: CASRSTGGTEAFF
cdr3_nt: TGTGCCAGCAGATCCACAGGGGGCACTGAAGCTTTCTTT